These 17 T cell receptor beta chains came from one sample sequenced in a study of cytomegalovirus exposure and HLA in healthy donors. Primers: 60 Vbeta forward and 13 Jbeta reverse. Generated by immunoSEQ multiplex PCR, the TCRdb table keeps only in-frame clones and is missing some. The sample contains about 72,000 clones, roughly 82% of which appear only once. The specimen was PBMCs. The receptors here all came from a man between 18 and 29 years old in good health and CMV-seronegative.

The V and J genes are TRBV29-1 and TRBJ1-4; D gene uncertain. V lost 7 bases and J 4 bases, leaving 19 bases between the germline ends. This CDR3 region has 15 residues. The germline V gene has CDR1 SQVTM and CDR2 ANQGSEA. The CDR3 region is CSATPAGEGNEKLFF. CDR3 bases: TGCAGCGCCACCCCAGCCGGGGAGGGTAATGAAAAACTGTTTTTT.

The V call is TRBV7-2, the J call TRBJ1-1; D call uncertain. V lost 2 bases to trimming and J lost 1 base, with 8 bases between them. This CDR3 has 14 residues. Per germline, CDR1 SGHTA and CDR2 FQGNSA. DNA for the CDR3: TGTGCCAGCAGCTTATTGTATCGGAACACTGAAGCTTTCTTT. Protein product: CASSLLYRNTEAFF.

V gene TRBV6-5 combines with J gene TRBJ1-2; 7 positions agree with TRBD1. V trimming: 6 bases; J trimming: 2 bases; junction bases outside the gene matches: 3. CDR3 length: 13 residues. CDR1 and CDR2 from the germline V gene are MNHEY and SVGAGI. As DNA, the CDR3 is TGTGCCAGCAGCTCGACAGGGAACTATGGCTACACCTTC. Protein: CASSSTGNYGYTF.

This chain connects TRBV29-1 to TRBJ2-1, with 10 positions matching TRBD2. The V segment lost 6 bases and the J segment 0 bases; nucleotides outside the gene matches: 8. CDR1 and CDR2 from the germline V gene are SQVTM and ANQGSEA. The CDR3 loop spans 16 amino acids. The CDR3 sequence: CSVDELAGGSYNEQFF. In DNA, the CDR3 is TGCAGCGTCGACGAGTTAGCGGGGGGCTCCTACAATGAGCAGTTCTTC.

This sequence joins TRBV11-1 and TRBJ1-1; D is uncertain. Germline V gene sequence: CDR1 SGHAT, CDR2 FQDESV (reference sequence). This CDR3 contains 13 residues. V lost 8 bases and J 5 bases, leaving 15 bases between the germline ends. CDR3 protein: CASGSRLWTEAFF. In DNA form, the CDR3 reads TGTGCCAGCGGGAGTAGACTCTGGACTGAAGCTTTCTTT. The full variable domain, with the rest looked up from reference TRBV11-1 and TRBJ1-1, is EAEVAQSPRYKITEKSQAVAFWCDPISGHATLYWYRQILGQGPELLVQFQDESVVDDSQLPKDRFSAERLKGVDSTLKIQPAELGDSAMYLCASGSRLWTEAFFGQGTRLTVV.

The rearrangement joins TRBV28 to TRBJ1-1, with TRBD1 identical over 8 bases. V gave up 6 bases and J gave up 2 bases; unmatched junction bases: 5. The CDR3 totals 14 residues. CDR1 MDHEN and CDR2 SYDVKM come from the germline V gene. The CDR3 protein is CASRATGANTEAFF. The CDR3 DNA is TGTGCCAGCAGGGCGACAGGGGCCAACACTGAAGCTTTCTTT. Using reference TRBV28 and TRBJ1-1 for the parts outside the CDR3, the full variable domain is DVKVTQSSRYLVKRTGEKVFLECVQDMDHENMFWYRQDPGLGLRLIYFSYDVKMKEKGDIPEGYSVSREKKERFSLILESASTNQTSMYLCASRATGANTEAFFGQGTRLTVV.

The CDR3 DNA reads TGTGCCAGCAGTTCCCCCCTGACAGGCACTGAAGCTTTCTTT. Its translation is CASSSPLTGTEAFF. This chain joins TRBV6-5 and TRBJ1-1, with D possibly TRBD1 on 6 matching bases. CDR3 size: 14 residues. The V end was cut by 4 bases, the J end by 4 bases, with 13 bases between. Germline V gene data show CDR1 as MNHEY and CDR2 as SVGAGI.

The V call is TRBV5-1, the J call TRBJ2-2, with TRBD1 identical over 8 bases. The CDR3 spans 15 residues. Germline V CDR1 and CDR2: SGHRS, YFSETQ. V trimming: 4 bases; J trimming: 4 bases; junction bases outside the gene matches: 6. Written as DNA, the CDR3 is TGCGCCAGCAGCCCCGGACAGGGACTCACCGGGGAGCTGTTTTTT. It encodes CASSPGQGLTGELFF.

The chain has TRBV4-3 and TRBJ1-6, with D perhaps TRBD1 (5 bases). The CDR3 runs to 18 residues. Germline CDR1 and CDR2: LGHNA and YSLEER. Trimming cost V 2 bases and J 6 bases, with 20 bases left between them. CDR3 nucleotides: TGCGCCAGCAGCCAAAAGGGGTGGCAGGGAATAAGTAATTCACCCCTCCACTTT. Its protein product is CASSQKGWQGISNSPLHF.

V and J are TRBV13 and TRBJ2-1; 11 bases fit TRBD2. The CDR3 runs 19 residues. J was trimmed by 1 base and V by 5 bases; bases with no gene match: 13. Germline V gives CDR1 PRHDT, CDR2 FYEKMQ (reference sequence). CDR3 in DNA: TGTGCCAGCAGCCCCCCCGGGACTAGCGGAATCAGGTCCTACAATGAGCAGTTCTTC. Its translation is CASSPPGTSGIRSYNEQFF.

V gene TRBV6-4 combines with J gene TRBJ2-1; tentative D call: TRBD2 (6 bases). Germline CDR1 MRHNA, CDR2 SNTAGT. Trimming removed 2 bases from V and 7 bases from J, with 15 bases in between. There are 15 residues in the CDR3. The DNA for the CDR3 is TGTGCCAGCAGTGACGTGGCGGGAACTGGGAATGAGCAGTTCTTC. This gives the protein CASSDVAGTGNEQFF.

The chain joins TRBV7-2 to TRBJ2-3, with TRBD2 matching over 9 bases. After removal of 5 bases from V and 3 bases from J, the junction contained 15 bases not matched to a gene. This CDR3 is 18 amino acids long. The V gene's germline CDR1 is SGHTA and CDR2 FQGNSA. The CDR3 DNA reads TGTGCCAGCAGCACCCCAATGGGCTCGGGACTAGCAACAGATACGCAGTATTTT. This sequence encodes CASSTPMGSGLATDTQYF.

This chain connects TRBV30 to TRBJ1-1, with 7 bases fitting TRBD1. Germline CDR1 reads GTSNPN; CDR2 reads SVGIG (reference sequence). The CDR3 runs to 13 residues. The J segment lost 1 base and the V segment lost 4 bases, leaving 3 bases of the junction unmatched. The CDR3 here is CAWTGTANTEAFF. CDR3 nucleotide sequence: TGTGCCTGGACCGGGACAGCGAACACTGAAGCTTTCTTT.

This clone has a single count. The V gene is TRBV6-5, the J gene TRBJ1-1; 7 positions agree with TRBD1. This CDR3 is built from 15 residues. The ends lost 10 bases at V and 1 base at J; junction bases unmatched: 12. Germline assignment: CDR1 MNHEY and CDR2 SVGAGI. The CDR3 loop reads CATSYPGQPNTEAFF. The CDR3 coding sequence is TGTGCCACCTCATATCCGGGACAGCCGAACACTGAAGCTTTCTTT.

This chain uses TRBV9 with TRBJ2-2, with a possible D match to TRBD1 (5 bases). Trimming took off 0 bases at V and 0 bases at J, with 24 bases between the two ends. CDR3 length equals 21 residues. The germline gives CDR1 SGDLS, CDR2 YYNGEE. The CDR3 loop is CASSVDLAWGQRTSNTGELFF. Here the CDR3 DNA reads TGTGCCAGCAGCGTAGATTTGGCATGGGGCCAGAGAACTTCGAACACCGGGGAGCTGTTTTTT.

This rearrangement joins TRBV4-3 to TRBJ1-2, with D maybe TRBD1 (6 bases). The CDR3 spans 15 residues. Trimming pared 5 bases from V and 6 bases from J, leaving 19 bases between. Per the germline V gene, CDR1 is LGHNA and CDR2 is YSLEER. CDR3 sequence (DNA): TGCGCCAGCAGCGCCTATAACAGGGATTCACATGGCTACACCTTC. It is translated as CASSAYNRDSHGYTF.

The V and J genes are TRBV28 and TRBJ1-3; 8 bases are a match to TRBD1. Germline values: CDR1 MDHEN, CDR2 SYDVKM. V dropped 4 bases and J dropped 8; count of bases not matched to a gene: 7. The CDR3 is 14 residues long. The CDR3 sequence: CASSSVQGADTIYF. The CDR3 DNA is TGTGCCAGCAGTTCCGTTCAGGGGGCGGACACCATATATTTT.